Listed below are T cell receptor beta chains from one sample, sequenced in a study of blood T cell repertoires in COVID-19. Repertoires were generated with immunoSEQ multiplex PCR, while TCRdb's copy carries only in-frame clones and drops some. Among approximately 190,000 clones listed, 88% were seen once. What was sequenced was peripheral blood. The receptor source for this set is a woman aged 35 to 49 who had recovered from COVID-19. Each CDR3 is given with its conserved first and last residue. A D gene is named only where the DNA matches it firmly. Clone size is not always given. Where it is, it says once, few, many or a class for expanded clones.

V gene	D gene	clone size	J gene	CDR3 DNA	CDR3 protein
TRBV28	.	.	TRBJ2-1	TGTGCCAGCAGTTTGTCCGACAGAGACAATGAGCAGTTCTTC	CASSLSDRDNEQFF
TRBV30	TRBD1	.	TRBJ1-3	TGTGCCTGGATGAACGCCGGACAGGGAGGGGACACCATATATTTT	CAWMNAGQGGDTIYF
TRBV4-1	TRBD1	.	TRBJ2-2	TGCGCCAGCAGCCAAGGGACAGGGTACACCGGGGAGCTGTTTTTT	CASSQGTGYTGELFF
TRBV19	.	.	TRBJ1-1	TGTGCCAGTAGTATTCCAGGGATTAGCCCTGAAGCTTTCTTT	CASSIPGISPEAFF
TRBV19	TRBD1	.	TRBJ1-2	TGTGCCAGTAACTCCAGGGGGCTCAACTATGGCTACACCTTC	CASNSRGLNYGYTF
TRBV6-5	.	.	TRBJ2-1	TGTGCCAGCGACCCAGGGCAGTCAACCTACAATGAGCAGTTCTTC	CASDPGQSTYNEQFF
TRBV19	.	.	TRBJ2-5	TGTGCCAGTAGACCAACTCACAGGGTAGAGACCCAGTACTTC	CASRPTHRVETQYF
TRBV19	.	.	TRBJ2-1	TGTGCCAGTAGTATAGACTCGGCGGTTTACAATGAGCAGTTCTTC	CASSIDSAVYNEQFF
TRBV4-1	TRBD2	.	TRBJ2-7	TGCGCCAGCAGCCTAGCGGGAGAGTACGAGCAGTACTTC	CASSLAGEYEQYF
TRBV5-8	TRBD2	.	TRBJ2-1	TGTGCCAGCGAAGGTCCTCCCGGGAGGGCCAACAATGAGCAGTTCTTC	CASEGPPGRANNEQFF
TRBV6-5	.	.	TRBJ1-6	TGTGCCACAAAACAGGGTGAAGGTTCCTCACCCCTCCACTTT	CATKQGEGSSPLHF
TRBV29-1	.	.	TRBJ1-1	TGCAGCGTTGGGAGGATCCCGAACACTGAAGCTTTCTTT	CSVGRIPNTEAFF
TRBV24-1	TRBD1	.	TRBJ2-2	TGTGCCACCAGTGACCCAGGTGTCGCAGGGGGCAGCGCCGGGGAGCTGTTTTTT	CATSDPGVAGGSAGELFF
TRBV20-1	.	.	TRBJ1-5	TGCAGTGCTAGTCATGGGGGGGATCAGCCCCAGCATTTT	CSASHGGDQPQHF
TRBV7-8	.	.	TRBJ2-3	TGTGCCAGCAGCTCTGGGCCGCGCACAGATACGCAGTATTTT	CASSSGPRTDTQYF
TRBV11-2	TRBD1	.	TRBJ2-7	TGTGCCAGCAGCTTATCACAGGGGGTCTACGAGCAGTACTTC	CASSLSQGVYEQYF
TRBV3-1/TRBV3-2	.	.	TRBJ1-1	TGTGCCAGCAGCCACGCGAGTTCTCCTTTCTTT	CASSHASSPFF
TRBV11-3	TRBD2	once	TRBJ2-3	TGTGCCAGCAGCCCTCGGACTAGCGGTGGCACAGATACGCAGTATTTT	CASSPRTSGGTDTQYF
TRBV6-5	.	.	TRBJ1-2	TGTGCCAGCAGTTACGGATGGAGCTATGGCTACACCTTC	CASSYGWSYGYTF
TRBV13	.	.	TRBJ2-1	TGTGCCAGCAGCTTGGAGAACTACAATGAGCAGTTCTTC	CASSLENYNEQFF
TRBV5-1	.	.	TRBJ1-4	TGCGCCAGCAGCGGAGGGACGTTTTCTAAAGGGGAAAAACTGTTTTTT	CASSGGTFSKGEKLFF
TRBV28	TRBD1	.	TRBJ1-1	TGTGCCAGCAGTTTATTCCAGGGGGATGGGACTGAAGCTTTCTTT	CASSLFQGDGTEAFF
TRBV7-8	TRBD2	.	TRBJ2-2	TGTGCCAGCAGCTTATACGGGAGGGGCGACACCGGGGAGCTGTTTTTT	CASSLYGRGDTGELFF
TRBV7-6	TRBD2	.	TRBJ2-7	TGTGCCAGCAGCTTAGCGGCCGGACTAGCGGGAGACGCATACGAGCAGTACTTC	CASSLAAGLAGDAYEQYF
TRBV9	TRBD1	.	TRBJ1-2	TGTGCCAGCAGCGTTCTCTCCGGGACAGGGCATGGCTACACCTTC	CASSVLSGTGHGYTF
TRBV27	TRBD1	.	TRBJ2-7	TGTGCCAGCAGTTTTAATATTCGGGACAGGGTCTCCTACGAGCAGTACTTC	CASSFNIRDRVSYEQYF
TRBV10-3	.	.	TRBJ2-1	TGTGCCATCAGTTCTTCTAGCGTGATCTCCTACAATGAGCAGTTCTTC	CAISSSSVISYNEQFF
TRBV6-5	.	.	TRBJ1-5	TGTGCCAGCAGTTACCTCGAGGGCAGCCAGCCCCAGCATTTT	CASSYLEGSQPQHF
TRBV7-9	.	.	TRBJ2-7	TGTGCCAGCAGTAGTGTCGTCGGGGGGCTGGGACCCTACGAGCAGTACTTC	CASSSVVGGLGPYEQYF
TRBV21-1	.	.	TRBJ1-5	TGTGCCAGCATTAAGGACAGGGATACGGCTTATAGCAATCAGCCCCAGCATTTT	CASIKDRDTAYSNQPQHF
TRBV7-7	TRBD2	once	TRBJ2-1	TGTGCCAGCAGCCGGGGGGTTCCCAGCGAGCAGTTCTTC	CASSRGVPSEQFF
TRBV19	TRBD1	.	TRBJ1-6	TGTGCCAGTAGTATTGAGGGGGCAGAGAATTCACCCCTCCACTTT	CASSIEGAENSPLHF
TRBV6-6	.	.	TRBJ2-7	TGTGCCAGCAGACGGGGATCGCCCTACTACGAGCAGTACTTC	CASRRGSPYYEQYF
TRBV18	TRBD1	.	TRBJ1-3	TGTGCCAGCTCACCCACAGGGGGCGCCGGAAACACCATATATTTT	CASSPTGGAGNTIYF
TRBV30	.	.	TRBJ2-7	TGTGCCTGGACAGGGTCCCACGAGCAGTACTTC	CAWTGSHEQYF
TRBV7-9	TRBD1	.	TRBJ1-1	TGTGCCAGCAGTCCTAGGACAGGGGCAGCTTTCTTT	CASSPRTGAAFF
TRBV7-9	TRBD2	.	TRBJ2-4	TGTGCCAGCAGCTTAGGGACTAGCGGGAGCCTAAAAAACATTCAGTACTTC	CASSLGTSGSLKNIQYF
TRBV29-1	.	.	TRBJ1-2	TGCAGCGCAGAGGCGGGCGCCGTGAGAAAAGGTGGCTACACCTTC	CSAEAGAVRKGGYTF
TRBV7-6	.	.	TRBJ1-1	TGTGCCAGCAGCCTCGTCGGGAAGTCTGAAGCTTTCTTT	CASSLVGKSEAFF
TRBV15	.	.	TRBJ1-1	TGTGCCACCAGCAGAGATTATAGAACTGAAGCTTTCTTT	CATSRDYRTEAFF
TRBV18	TRBD1	.	TRBJ2-7	TGTGCCAGCTCACCACTCGAGCAGGGGGCCTTCGAGCAGTACTTC	CASSPLEQGAFEQYF
TRBV7-9	TRBD1	once	TRBJ2-2	TGTGCCAGCAGCTTAGAAGGACAGGGACGCTACACCGGGGAGCTGTTTTTT	CASSLEGQGRYTGELFF